These 30 T cell receptor beta chains were sequenced from one sample in a study of blood T cell repertoires in COVID-19. Some clones are missing from TCRdb's copy, which holds only in-frame ones; the method was immunoSEQ multiplex PCR. Found here are approximately 330,000 clones, nearly 90% of them singletons; the top ten hold about 8.4%. Sequencing was carried out using PBMCs or T cells enriched from blood (not recorded which). The receptors were gathered from a woman younger than 45 who had recovered from COVID-19.

V and J are TRBV18 and TRBJ1-1; 11 bases agree with TRBD1. With 0 bases clipped from V and 2 bases from J, the junction kept 8 bases outside the gene matches. The CDR3 has 18 residues. CDR1 is KGHSH and CDR2 is LQKENI in the germline V gene. CDR3 nucleotide sequence: TGTGCCAGCTCACCACCTCTCGGGACAGGGGGAATCAACACTGAAGCTTTCTTT. This encodes CASSPPLGTGGINTEAFF. The variable domain in full, completed from reference TRBV18 and TRBJ1-1, reads NAGVMQNPRHLVRRRGQEARLRCSPMKGHSHVYWYRQLPEEGLKFMVYLQKENIIDESGMPKERFSAEFPKEGPSILRIQQVVRGDSAAYFCASSPPLGTGGINTEAFFGQGTRLTVV.

The rearrangement links TRBV4-1 to TRBJ2-7, with 10 bases fitting TRBD1. Germline assignment: CDR1 MGHRA and CDR2 YSYEKL. V lost 1 base to trimming and J lost 3 bases; unmatched junction nucleotides: 6. CDR3 length: 16 residues. The CDR3 is CASSQADRDRGYEQYF. The CDR3 coding sequence is TGCGCCAGCAGCCAAGCTGACCGGGACAGGGGCTACGAGCAGTACTTC.

The rearrangement links TRBV9 to TRBJ1-2; maybe TRBD1 (5 bases). The germline V and J ends were trimmed by 3 bases and 0 bases, with 12 bases remaining between them. CDR3 length: 15 amino acids. Germline V gene sequence: CDR1 SGDLS, CDR2 YYNGEE. The CDR3 DNA follows: TGTGCCAGCAGCGCCGCAGGGCTTTCTAACTATGGCTACACCTTC. This translates into CASSAAGLSNYGYTF.

CDR3: CASSLAGARDIQYF. The CDR3 region has the DNA TGTGCCAGCAGCTTAGCAGGGGCTAGGGACATTCAGTACTTC. The gene calls are TRBV11-2 and TRBJ2-4; tentatively, D is TRBD1 (6 bases). Germline V CDR1 and CDR2: SGHAT, FQNNGV. V lost 1 base and J 8 bases, leaving 12 bases between the germline ends. The CDR3 extends over 14 amino acids. The variable domain in full, with the rest retrieved from reference TRBV11-2 and TRBJ2-4, is EAGVAQSPRYKIIEKRQSVAFWCNPISGHATLYWYQQILGQGPKLLIQFQNNGVVDDSQLPKDRFSAERLKGVDSTLKIQPAKLEDSAVYLCASSLAGARDIQYFGAGTRLSVL.

The chain has TRBV6-6 and TRBJ1-3, with D unresolved. From germline, CDR1 is MNHNY and CDR2 SVGAGI (reference sequence). V was clipped by 5 bases and J by 0 bases, with 17 bases between them. This CDR3 has 17 amino acids. The CDR3 loop is CASSPRVGRYSGNTIYF. In DNA form, the CDR3 reads TGTGCCAGCAGTCCGAGGGTAGGCAGGTACTCTGGAAACACCATATATTTT.

The CDR3 nucleotides read TGTGCCAGCTCACCATCACAGGGGTCCCCAAGCATTCAGTACTTC. This encodes CASSPSQGSPSIQYF. The V call is TRBV18, the J call TRBJ2-4; the match to TRBD1 covers 7 bases. V lost 2 bases to trimming and J lost 9 bases; unmatched junction nucleotides: 10. The CDR3 has 15 residues. Germline V CDR1 and CDR2: KGHSH, LQKENI.

The chain couples TRBV7-2 to TRBJ1-1; the match to TRBD1 covers 9 bases. Trimming took 9 bases from V and 7 from J; bases not matched to a gene: 15. Germline CDR1 and CDR2: SGHTA and FQGNSA. The CDR3 is 15 amino acids. The CDR3 region has the DNA TGTGCCAGTTACCGGGACAGGGCCTTAATAAATGAAGCTTTCTTT. Translating gives CASYRDRALINEAFF.

This clone was found once. The J gene is TRBJ2-1, the V gene TRBV18, with D unclear. V was clipped by 0 bases and J by 3 bases, with 15 bases between them. Germline V CDR1 and CDR2: KGHSH, LQKENI. The CDR3 runs to 17 residues. The CDR3, as DNA: TGTGCCAGCTCACCACCCACCTCTGTCCCGGGCTACAATGAGCAGTTCTTC. This gives the protein CASSPPTSVPGYNEQFF.

The CDR3 loop reads CASSERSAFSGNTIYF. The CDR3 DNA follows: TGTGCCAGCAGTGAACGGAGCGCTTTCTCTGGAAACACCATATATTTT. The J gene is TRBJ1-3, the V gene TRBV2, with D uncertain. The CDR3 is made up of 16 amino acids. Germline V CDR1 and CDR2: SNHLY, FYNNEI. Trimming pared 2 bases from V and 0 bases from J, leaving 11 bases between.

The chain couples TRBV5-1 to TRBJ1-2; a weak D match, TRBD1 (5 bases). CDR1 is SGHRS, CDR2 YFSETQ, per germline. The CDR3 consists of 14 residues. V was clipped by 1 base and J by 7 bases, with 14 bases between them. The DNA of the CDR3 is TGCGCCAGCAGCTTGCCAGGGATCTTCTCTGGCTACACCTTC. Its translation: CASSLPGIFSGYTF.

The chain combines TRBV7-2 with TRBJ2-7; TRBD2 matches at 7 bases. CDR1 is SGHTA and CDR2 is FQGNSA in the germline V gene. The V gene end was trimmed by 7 bases and the J gene end by 4 bases; junction bases not matched to a gene: 4. The CDR3 runs 12 residues. The CDR3 reads CASTQGGYEQYF. Written as DNA, the CDR3 is TGTGCCAGCACCCAGGGAGGGTACGAGCAGTACTTC.

This clone showed up just once. V and J are TRBV6-2 or TRBV6-3 and TRBJ2-1, with 15 bases that match TRBD2. CDR3 length: 17 amino acids. The ends lost 5 bases at V and 7 bases at J; junction bases unmatched: 9. In germline, CDR1 is MNHEY, CDR2 SVGEGT. Written as DNA, the CDR3 is TGTGCCAGCAGTCCACGGACTAGCGGGAGGGTTTATAATGAGCAGTTCTTC. Amino acid sequence: CASSPRTSGRVYNEQFF.

The chain recombines TRBV4-3 with TRBJ2-1; TRBD2 matches 12 bases. J gave up 15 bases and V 3 bases, and 12 bases lay outside the gene matches. CDR1 and CDR2 (germline): LGHNA, YSLEER. CDR3 length: 15 residues. In nucleotides, the CDR3 is TGCGCCAGCAGCCAGCAGGGACTAGCGGGTTTCTCCTGGTTCTTC. Encoded protein: CASSQQGLAGFSWFF.

The gene calls are TRBV28 and TRBJ1-1; 7 nucleotides agree with TRBD1. This CDR3 is 13 amino acids long. Germline V gives CDR1 MDHEN, CDR2 SYDVKM. Trimming took 5 bases from V and 11 from J; bases not matched to a gene: 11. The CDR3 protein is CASSVNSGGEAFF. CDR3 sequence (DNA): TGTGCCAGCAGTGTAAATTCAGGGGGAGAGGCTTTCTTT. Filled out from reference TRBV28 and TRBJ1-1, the complete variable domain reads DVKVTQSSRYLVKRTGEKVFLECVQDMDHENMFWYRQDPGLGLRLIYFSYDVKMKEKGDIPEGYSVSREKKERFSLILESASTNQTSMYLCASSVNSGGEAFFGQGTRLTVV.

The chain couples TRBV10-3 to TRBJ2-1, with D possibly being TRBD2 (5 bases). Germline V lookup: CDR1 ENHRY, CDR2 SYGVKD. Trimming stripped 3 bases from V and 4 bases from J, with 13 bases between. There are 15 residues in the CDR3. CDR3 bases: TGTGCCATCAGTGAATCTGTGGGCGGGTACAATGAGCAGTTCTTC. It yields the protein CAISESVGGYNEQFF.

V is TRBV5-4 and J is TRBJ2-1, with TRBD2 matching 10 bases. Germline-derived CDR1 and CDR2 are SGHNT and YYREEE (reference sequence). V lost 1 base to trimming and J lost 5 bases; unmatched junction nucleotides: 3. This CDR3 has 15 amino acids. The CDR3 is CASSLLTSGHNEQFF. CDR3 bases: TGTGCCAGCAGCTTGTTGACTAGCGGGCACAATGAGCAGTTCTTC.

The rearrangement links TRBV3-1 (or the pseudogene TRBV3-2) to TRBJ1-2; D gene uncertain. Per the germline V gene, CDR1 is LGHDT and CDR2 is YNNKEL (reference sequence). This CDR3 contains 13 residues. With 1 base removed from V and 4 bases from J, the gap between germline ends came to 7 bases. The CDR3 sequence is CASSQGRSYGYTF. DNA of the CDR3: TGTGCCAGCAGCCAAGGTAGAAGCTATGGCTACACCTTC.

The chain links TRBV11-2 to TRBJ2-7, with 9 bases matching TRBD2. This CDR3 is built from 15 residues. Germline CDR1 reads SGHAT; CDR2 reads FQNNGV. The trim removed 5 bases at V and 0 bases at J, leaving 5 bases unmatched. The CDR3 here is CASSLTSGVSYEQYF. Written as DNA, the CDR3 is TGTGCCAGCAGCCTGACTAGCGGAGTCTCCTACGAGCAGTACTTC.

As DNA, the CDR3 is TGTGCCAGCAGCGTAGGTCTAATCCACGGGGAGCTGTTTTTT. Its protein product is CASSVGLIHGELFF. The rearrangement joins TRBV9 to TRBJ2-2, with D unresolved. The CDR3 extends over 14 amino acids. V was pared by 0 bases and J by 7 bases, with 10 bases between. The germline gives CDR1 SGDLS, CDR2 YYNGEE.

The genes are TRBV4-2 and TRBJ1-5; the D is unclear. This CDR3 contains 16 residues. CDR1 and CDR2 (germline): LGHNA, YNFKEQ. V lost 0 bases and J lost 4, with 13 bases in between. In DNA form, the CDR3 reads TGTGCCAGCAGCCAAGATTCAGGAGGTACTAATCAGCCCCAGCATTTT. It translates to CASSQDSGGTNQPQHF.

V and J are TRBV19 and TRBJ1-2; 8 bases map to TRBD1. Germline assignment: CDR1 LNHDA and CDR2 SQIVND (reference sequence). With 2 bases clipped from V and 6 bases from J, the junction kept 14 bases outside the gene matches. The CDR3 is 17 residues long. In DNA form, the CDR3 reads TGTGCCAGTAGTATAATCCCCGGACAGGGCGGAGGGGATGGCTACACCTTC. Its protein product is CASSIIPGQGGGDGYTF. The full variable domain, rest sourced from reference TRBV19 and TRBJ1-2, is DGGITQSPKYLFRKEGQNVTLSCEQNLNHDAMYWYRQDPGQGLRLIYYSQIVNDFQKGDIAEGYSVSREKKESFPLTVTSAQKNPTAFYLCASSIIPGQGGGDGYTFGSGTRLTVV.

J is TRBJ2-3 and V is TRBV9, with 8 nucleotides matching TRBD2. The germline V gene has CDR1 SGDLS and CDR2 YYNGEE. The CDR3 loop spans 16 amino acids. J lost 3 bases, V lost 3 bases, and 9 bases had no gene match. This chain's CDR3 is CASSATGLVVTDTQYF. The CDR3 nucleotides are TGTGCCAGCAGCGCCACGGGACTAGTTGTGACAGATACGCAGTATTTT.

As regards this clone: One junction end does not reproduce the germline sequence, and a read error may be involved. The CDR3 DNA sequence: TGTGCCACCAGCAGAGATTCCGGGGACTACGGCTACACCTTC. Protein sequence: CATSRDSGDYGYTF. The V call is TRBV15, the J call TRBJ1-2; a possible D gene is TRBD1 (5 bases). This CDR3 has 14 amino acids. The germline V gene has CDR1 LNHNV and CDR2 YYDKDF (reference sequence).

V and J are TRBV11-2 and TRBJ2-7; D possibly corresponds to TRBD1 (5 bases). Trimming removed 4 bases from V and 1 base from J, with 14 bases in between. CDR1 is SGHAT, CDR2 FQNNGV, per germline. This CDR3 is built from 15 residues. CDR3 sequence reads: CASSWQGLPSYEQYF. The CDR3, as DNA: TGTGCCAGCAGCTGGCAGGGTCTTCCATCCTACGAGCAGTACTTC. The whole variable domain, filled in from reference TRBV11-2 and TRBJ2-7, reads EAGVAQSPRYKIIEKRQSVAFWCNPISGHATLYWYQQILGQGPKLLIQFQNNGVVDDSQLPKDRFSAERLKGVDSTLKIQPAKLEDSAVYLCASSWQGLPSYEQYFGPGTRLTVT.

This clone occurred once. The genes are TRBV10-3 and TRBJ2-1, with 7 bases identical to TRBD2. CDR3 length: 16 amino acids. J gave up 0 bases and V 0 bases, and 2 bases lay outside the gene matches. CDR1 ENHRY and CDR2 SYGVKD come from the germline V gene. CDR3 sequence: CAISESPSGSYNEQFF. The DNA of the CDR3 is TGTGCCATCAGTGAGTCTCCTAGCGGCTCCTACAATGAGCAGTTCTTC.

This clone turned up a few times. The rearrangement uses TRBV6-5 and TRBJ2-2, with a weak D call TRBD2 (6 bases). V dropped 2 bases and J dropped 3 bases, with 7 bases sitting between them. CDR1 is MNHEY and CDR2 is SVGAGI in the germline V gene. This CDR3 is 14 amino acids long. The CDR3 loop reads CASSYREDTGELFF. CDR3 nucleotide sequence: TGTGCCAGCAGTTACAGGGAGGACACCGGGGAGCTGTTTTTT.

The V and J genes are TRBV14 and TRBJ1-1; perhaps TRBD1 as D (5 bases). The CDR3 is 16 residues long. V lost 7 bases and J lost 0, with 18 bases in between. Germline lookup yields CDR1 SGHDN and CDR2 FVKESK. The CDR3 is CASTESSRGMNTEAFF. As DNA, the CDR3 is TGTGCCAGCACCGAAAGTTCCCGGGGGATGAACACTGAAGCTTTCTTT.

V usage is TRBV7-9 and J usage is TRBJ2-5, with D possibly matching TRBD2 (6 bases). The CDR3 covers 16 residues. V dropped 6 bases and J dropped 2 bases, with 19 bases sitting between them. From germline, CDR1 is SEHNR and CDR2 FQNEAQ (reference sequence). The chain's CDR3 is CASSQTPLALQETQYF. CDR3 DNA sequence: TGTGCCAGCAGTCAAACCCCTCTAGCGTTACAAGAGACCCAGTACTTC.

This chain joins TRBV13 and TRBJ2-4; 12 positions agree with TRBD2. The CDR3 is 15 amino acids. Losses at the gene ends were 5 bases for V and 5 bases for J; bases not matched to a gene: 4. Per germline, CDR1 PRHDT and CDR2 FYEKMQ (reference sequence). The CDR3 spells CASSARTSGENIQYF. CDR3 DNA: TGTGCCAGCAGCGCCCGGACTAGCGGGGAAAACATTCAGTACTTC.

The count of this clone is one. This rearrangement joins TRBV23-1 to TRBJ2-1, with 8 bases lining up with TRBD1. TRBV23-1 is identified as an open reading frame with a role that is uncertain. V lost 4 bases to trimming and J lost 6 bases; unmatched junction nucleotides: 17. This CDR3 has 18 amino acids. CDR3 region: CASSRINRGIFDLNEQFF. CDR3 bases: TGCGCCAGCAGTCGAATAAACAGGGGGATTTTCGATCTCAATGAGCAGTTCTTC.